The following is a T cell receptor beta chain sequence with its context. The antigen is not known. At one end the junction does not follow the germline gene, possibly because of a read error. This CDR3 has 14 amino acids. Germline CDR1 MNHEY, CDR2 SMNVEV (reference sequence). This sample was taken from a study of cytomegalovirus exposure and HLA in healthy donors. Study results and limitations: TCR beta sequences reportedly predicted most subjects' HLA-A and HLA-B alleles accurately. Among the most significant clusters, several appeared linked to common viral pathogens in a later analysis.

Vbeta (60) and Jbeta (13) primers were used in the PCR. Original processing notes: The count from a later analysis was some 80 million unique TCR beta chains, approximately 9.9 million of them shared. Assay used: immunoSEQ multiplex PCR; TCRdb lists only in-frame clones, some missing. V and J calls and clone size come straight from that table; D and trimming were deduced from the DNA. The sample has about 180,000 clones, 75% to 90% seen once. The source is a boy younger than 10 in good health and CMV-seronegative. Sequencing was done on a sample of PBMCs. The chain joins TRBV27 to TRBJ1-2; no clear D. This chain's CDR3 is CASSFRVSNYGHTF. The CDR3 DNA sequence: TGTGCCAGCAGTTTTCGGGTCTCTAACTATGGCCACACCTTC.